What follows is one T cell receptor (beta chain) and its context. The data derive from a study of CD8 T cells in ankylosing spondylitis. CDR1 and CDR2 (germline): SGHRS, YFSETQ. This CDR3 region has 16 residues. Trimming cost V 4 bases and J 7 bases; bases outside gene matches: 11. TCRdb used MiXCR to reprocess the 5' RACE reads, holding one entry per CDR3 protein. The table records 250,000 to 400,000 distinct CDR3 sequences, roughly 11% of them present only once. The TCR comes from a female donor with ankylosing spondylitis or in good health (not recorded which). Sequenced input: blood, either unsorted or a sorted T cell fraction (not recorded which). The J gene is TRBJ2-2, the V gene TRBV5-1; 9 bases align to TRBD2. The CDR3 reads CASSRRLADAVGELFF. DNA for the CDR3: TGCGCCAGCAGCCGGAGACTAGCGGATGCCGTCGGGGAGCTGTTTTTT.